A single sample is the source of the 20 T cell receptor beta chains below, sequenced in a study of early T cells in non-severe SARS-CoV-2 infection. TCRdb processed the 5' RACE reads anew with MiXCR; each CDR3 protein has one entry. The sample contains some 64,000 distinct CDR3 sequences, roughly 18% of which appear only once. Material: whole blood, obtained at baseline. These receptors were taken from an adult who was a healthcare worker with PCR-confirmed SARS-CoV-2 infection or an uninfected control (not recorded which).

This clonotype appeared a few times. The chain recombines TRBV20-1 with TRBJ2-1; the match to TRBD1 covers 8 bases. Trimming cost V 3 bases and J 5 bases; bases outside gene matches: 6. The CDR3 loop spans 14 amino acids. In germline, CDR1 is DFQATT, CDR2 SNEGSKA (reference sequence). CDR3 region: CSASSDRGDNEQFF. For the CDR3, the DNA is TGCAGTGCTAGTAGTGACAGGGGAGACAATGAGCAGTTCTTC.

The chain links TRBV6-2 or TRBV6-3 to TRBJ1-4; 9 positions agree with TRBD1. With V trimmed by 6 bases and J by 7 bases, 6 bases remained unmatched. Germline lookup yields CDR1 MNHEY and CDR2 SVGEGT. This CDR3 has 14 residues. CDR3 sequence: CASSKTGGSEKLFF. As DNA, the CDR3 is TGTGCCAGCAGCAAGACAGGGGGATCTGAAAAACTGTTTTTT.

This clonotype was detected many times. The rearrangement links TRBV24-1 to TRBJ2-1; 7 bases fit TRBD2. Germline V CDR1 and CDR2: KGHDR, SFDVKD. Losses at the gene ends were 4 bases for V and 7 bases for J; bases not matched to a gene: 9. There are 15 residues in the CDR3. The CDR3 sequence is CATSEGRDYKNEQFF. Written as DNA, the CDR3 is TGTGCCACCAGTGAAGGGAGGGACTACAAGAATGAGCAGTTCTTC.

This clonotype was detected a few times. This chain links TRBV5-1 with TRBJ1-4, with no clear D. Trimming took 1 base from V and 8 from J, leaving 12 bases between them. Germline CDR1 reads SGHRS; CDR2 reads YFSETQ. The CDR3 spans 14 residues. The CDR3 DNA is TGCGCCAGCAGCTTGACAGCCCCACGAGAAAAACTGTTTTTT. This encodes CASSLTAPREKLFF.

In this sample, this clonotype turned up many times. The genes are TRBV6-5 and TRBJ1-2, with D unresolved. Germline assignment: CDR1 MNHEY and CDR2 SVGAGI. The CDR3 sequence is 13 residues long. V lost 5 bases to trimming and J lost 3 bases, with 10 bases between them. The CDR3: CASSKGADYGYTF. CDR3 coding DNA: TGTGCCAGCAGTAAGGGAGCTGACTATGGCTACACCTTC.

The chain couples TRBV4-2 to TRBJ1-3; 7 nucleotides line up with TRBD1. Losses at the gene ends were 0 bases for V and 0 bases for J; bases not matched to a gene: 11. CDR3 length equals 19 residues. CDR1 LGHNA and CDR2 YNFKEQ come from the germline V gene. In nucleotides, the CDR3 is TGTGCCAGCAGCCAAGACCGGGACAGATACCCTAACTCTGGAAACACCATATATTTT. Translation: CASSQDRDRYPNSGNTIYF.

The chain employs TRBV7-2 and TRBJ2-7, with D perhaps TRBD2 (6 bases). The CDR3 covers 14 residues. Germline CDR1 and CDR2: SGHTA and FQGNSA. V was trimmed by 5 bases and J by 5 bases, leaving 16 bases between them. The CDR3 sequence is CASSRRDSGNEQYF. For the CDR3, the DNA is TGTGCCAGCAGCCGCCGGGACTCCGGGAACGAGCAGTACTTC.

The table lists this clonotype with a few counts. This sequence joins TRBV3-1 and TRBJ1-5; D possibly corresponds to TRBD1 (5 bases). Trimming shortened V by 4 bases and J by 7 bases, and 14 bases separated the two germline ends. The CDR3 is made up of 14 amino acids. Germline V CDR1 and CDR2: LGHDT, YNNKEL (reference sequence). The CDR3: CASSLGRDLQPQHF. CDR3 nucleotide sequence: TGTGCCAGCAGCCTGGGTCGGGACTTGCAGCCCCAGCATTTT. Using reference TRBV3-1 and TRBJ1-5 for the parts outside the CDR3, the full variable domain is DTAVSQTPKYLVTQMGNDKSIKCEQNLGHDTMYWYKQDSKKFLKIMFSYNNKELIINETVPNRFSPKSPDKAHLNLHINSLELGDSAVYFCASSLGRDLQPQHFGDGTRLSIL.

The chain uses TRBV6-5 and TRBJ1-5; D ambiguous. The CDR3 contains 15 residues. Trimming took 6 bases from V and 3 from J, leaving 15 bases between them. Germline V gene data show CDR1 as MNHEY and CDR2 as SVGAGI. CDR3 residues: CASRKDGRVNQPQHF. CDR3 DNA: TGTGCCAGCAGAAAGGATGGTCGCGTCAATCAGCCCCAGCATTTT.

Only a few counts were recorded for this clonotype. The chain couples TRBV5-5 to TRBJ2-3; the D is unclear. V lost 1 base, J lost 4 bases, and 7 bases lay in between. Germline V gene sequence: CDR1 SGHKS, CDR2 YYEKEE (reference sequence). The CDR3 totals 13 residues. In DNA, the CDR3 is TGTGCCAGCAGCTTGTTTCAAGCAGATACGCAGTATTTT. Translation: CASSLFQADTQYF.

The CDR3 region is CASSFAGAGSYEQYF. The CDR3 bases are TGTGCCAGCAGCTTTGCGGGGGCGGGCTCCTACGAGCAGTACTTC. The chain has TRBV5-4 and TRBJ2-7, with D perhaps matching TRBD2 (7 bases). Between the trimmed V and J ends, which lost 2 bases and 0 bases, there was a span of 12 bases. CDR3 length: 15 residues. Germline V gives CDR1 SGHNT, CDR2 YYREEE (reference sequence).

The table lists this clonotype with a count of one. The rearrangement links TRBV7-9 to TRBJ1-1; possibly TRBD1 for D (5 bases). Deletions cut 0 bases from V and 1 base from J, with 6 bases between. The germline V gene encodes CDR1 SEHNR and CDR2 FQNEAQ (reference sequence). The CDR3 has 14 residues. The CDR3 loop reads CASSLATENTEAFF. The CDR3 DNA follows: TGTGCCAGCAGCTTAGCGACAGAGAACACTGAAGCTTTCTTT.

This clonotype has more than one count but fewer than ten. The V and J genes are TRBV6-1 and TRBJ1-5, with D hard to call. CDR3 length: 12 amino acids. The germline V gene has CDR1 MNHNS and CDR2 SASEGT. V gave up 7 bases and J gave up 3 bases, with 7 bases separating them. CDR3 amino acids: CASTVNNQPQHF. In nucleotides, the CDR3 is TGTGCCAGCACCGTTAACAATCAGCCCCAGCATTTT.

Only a few counts were recorded for this clonotype. This chain connects TRBV6-1 to TRBJ1-1, with 7 bases lining up with TRBD1. CDR1 and CDR2 (germline): MNHNS, SASEGT. The ends lost 6 bases at V and 7 bases at J; junction bases unmatched: 8. This CDR3 has 13 residues. CDR3 sequence (DNA): TGTGCCAGCAGGATACAGGGGTTGGATGAAGCTTTCTTT. Protein product: CASRIQGLDEAFF.

In this sample, this clonotype turned up a few times. J is TRBJ2-2 and V is TRBV4-1; no firm D call. Germline CDR1 and CDR2: MGHRA and YSYEKL. The ends were cut back, 0 bases at V and 4 bases at J, with 3 bases in the middle. CDR3 length: 13 amino acids. The CDR3 region is CASSQERTGELFF. Here the CDR3 DNA reads TGCGCCAGCAGCCAAGAACGCACCGGGGAGCTGTTTTTT.

This clonotype was counted only a few times. The V and J genes are TRBV19 and TRBJ2-2; a possible D gene is TRBD2 (6 bases). Trimming stripped 5 bases from V and 4 bases from J, with 14 bases between. Germline V gene data show CDR1 as LNHDA and CDR2 as SQIVND (reference sequence). The CDR3 covers 15 residues. The CDR3 sequence: CASSSRLDPTGELFF. CDR3 nucleotide sequence: TGTGCCAGTAGTTCTCGACTAGATCCCACCGGGGAGCTGTTTTTT.

This clonotype was picked up many times. This rearrangement joins TRBV5-8 to TRBJ2-2, with 7 bases that match TRBD2. V was clipped by 3 bases and J by 1 base; unmatched bases: 3. In germline, CDR1 is SGHTS, CDR2 YDEGEE. The CDR3 loop spans 15 amino acids. This CDR3 is CASSSGGRNTGELFF. The CDR3, as DNA: TGTGCCAGCAGCTCGGGGGGACGGAACACCGGGGAGCTGTTTTTT.

This clonotype appeared many times. The gene calls are TRBV30 and TRBJ1-1; D not certain. The V and J ends lost 4 bases and 1 base respectively, with 10 bases between them. The CDR3 is made up of 13 amino acids. Germline V lookup: CDR1 GTSNPN, CDR2 SVGIG (reference sequence). The CDR3: CAWTRRENTEAFF. CDR3 in DNA: TGTGCCTGGACGCGGCGGGAGAACACTGAAGCTTTCTTT.

The chain has TRBV10-1 and TRBJ2-2; unclear D gene. Germline CDR1 and CDR2: WNHNN and SYGVQD (reference sequence). The CDR3 contains 13 residues. Trimming removed 4 bases at V and 5 bases at J, with 8 bases between. CDR3 DNA sequence: TGCGCCAGCAGTGCGAAACCAACCGGGGAGCTGTTTTTT. Translation: CASSAKPTGELFF.

This clonotype was detected ten times or more. This chain links TRBV6-2 or TRBV6-3 with TRBJ1-1, with 12 bases fitting TRBD1. The CDR3 is 17 residues long. Germline lookup yields CDR1 MNHEY and CDR2 SVGEGT. The junction had 12 bases not matched to a gene; V was cut back by 5 bases and J by 5 bases. The CDR3 sequence: CASSRTGTGGPGTEAFF. CDR3 DNA: TGTGCCAGCAGTAGGACCGGGACAGGGGGCCCCGGGACTGAAGCTTTCTTT.